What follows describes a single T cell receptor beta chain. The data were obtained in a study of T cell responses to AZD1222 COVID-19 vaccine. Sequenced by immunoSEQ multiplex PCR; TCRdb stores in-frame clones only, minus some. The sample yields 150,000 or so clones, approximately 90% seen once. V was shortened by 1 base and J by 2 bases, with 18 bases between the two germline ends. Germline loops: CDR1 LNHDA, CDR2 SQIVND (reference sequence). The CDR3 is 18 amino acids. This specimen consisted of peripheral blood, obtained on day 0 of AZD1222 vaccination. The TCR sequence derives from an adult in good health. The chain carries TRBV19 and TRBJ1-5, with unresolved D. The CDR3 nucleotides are TGTGCCAGTAGTATAGGCTCCCAAACGCTTGTGGGCAATCAGCCCCAGCATTTT. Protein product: CASSIGSQTLVGNQPQHF.